These T cell receptor beta chains were read from a single sample in a study of OX40 agonist ivuxolimab in advanced cancers. Using immunoSEQ multiplex PCR, the repertoire was profiled, and TCRdb retains in-frame clones only, with some absent. The table records tens of thousands of clones, around four fifths of them present only once. The sequenced sample was CD4+ or CD8+ T cells sorted from blood, obtained in a trial of the OX40 agonist ivuxolimab. All receptors derive from an adult with an advanced solid tumor such as melanoma, head and neck, liver or kidney cancer. CDR3s include the opening cysteine and the closing phenylalanine or tryptophan. A D gene is named only where the DNA matches it firmly. Not all rows give a size; the values are once, few, many and, for expanded clones, a class.

V gene,D gene,clone size,J gene,CDR3 protein,CDR3 DNA
TRBV5-6,.,.,TRBJ1-6,CASSPGRNSPLHF,TGTGCCAGCAGCCCGGGACGGAATTCACCCCTCCACTTT
TRBV5-6,.,.,TRBJ2-2,CASSRRGAGTGELFF,TGTGCCAGCAGCCGGAGGGGGGCAGGGACCGGGGAGCTGTTTTTT
TRBV6-1,.,few,TRBJ2-7,CASRWESVSYEQYF,TGTGCCAGCAGGTGGGAGAGTGTCTCCTACGAGCAGTACTTC
TRBV10-3,.,.,TRBJ1-2,CAIRYDVSVGYGYTF,TGTGCCATCAGGTACGATGTCTCAGTTGGCTATGGCTACACCTTC
TRBV5-1,.,.,TRBJ1-6,CASSLERWNSPLHF,TGCGCCAGCAGCTTGGAACGCTGGAATTCACCCCTCCACTTT
TRBV6-1,.,.,TRBJ2-7,CASRDYYEQYF,TGTGCCAGCAGGGATTACTACGAGCAGTACTTC
TRBV9,.,once,TRBJ2-7,CASSPSGPDYEQYF,TGTGCCAGCAGCCCCTCCGGACCCGACTACGAGCAGTACTTC
TRBV6-1,TRBD1,.,TRBJ1-2,CASSEQIRGDRYGYTF,TGTGCCAGCAGTGAACAAATCAGGGGGGATCGTTATGGCTACACCTTC
TRBV6-5,.,.,TRBJ2-7,CASSYGPLAYF,TGTGCCAGCAGTTACGGCCCATTGGCGTACTTC
TRBV28,.,once,TRBJ1-2,CASSLQQGHGYTF,TGTGCCAGCAGTTTACAACAGGGACATGGCTACACCTTC
TRBV5-8,.,few,TRBJ1-2,CASSLRKGGYTF,TGTGCCAGCAGCTTGAGGAAAGGTGGCTACACCTTC
TRBV7-3,.,once,TRBJ2-7,CASSLSRGGSYEQYF,TGTGCCAGCAGCTTAAGCAGGGGGGGCTCCTACGAGCAGTACTTC
TRBV4-3,.,once,TRBJ1-6,CASSPQVGSPLHF,TGCGCCAGCAGCCCCCAGGTCGGTTCACCCCTCCACTTT
TRBV9,.,.,TRBJ1-2,CASSENGMAGYGYTF,TGTGCCAGCAGCGAAAACGGCATGGCAGGCTATGGCTACACCTTC
TRBV5-1,.,.,TRBJ2-5,CASSLGTIGPVETQYF,TGCGCCAGCAGCTTAGGGACAATCGGCCCGGTGGAGACCCAGTACTTC
TRBV7-2,.,.,TRBJ2-3,CASSSDRIPQYF,TGTGCCAGCAGCTCAGACCGGATCCCGCAGTATTTT
TRBV28,.,.,TRBJ2-6,CASSRLGNSGANVLTF,TGTGCCAGCAGCCGCCTAGGCAACTCTGGGGCCAACGTCCTGACTTTC
TRBV29-1,TRBD1,once,TRBJ1-2,CSVEGERDRINYGYTF,TGCAGCGTTGAGGGGGAGAGGGACAGGATAAACTATGGCTACACCTTC
TRBV28,.,.,TRBJ2-7,CASSLPHAADEQYF,TGTGCCAGCAGTTTACCCCATGCAGCCGACGAGCAGTACTTC
TRBV5-4,.,.,TRBJ2-2,CASSLSLASTGELFF,TGTGCCAGCAGCTTGTCCCTAGCGAGCACCGGGGAGCTGTTTTTT
TRBV11-3,.,.,TRBJ2-1,CASSSLGGEQFF,TGTGCCAGCAGCTCTCTTGGTGGTGAGCAGTTCTTC
TRBV7-9,.,.,TRBJ2-7,CASSSDREGSNF,TGTGCCAGCAGTTCCGACAGGGAGGGTAGTAATTTC
TRBV11-2,.,.,TRBJ1-2,CASSLGGNYGYTF,TGTGCCAGCAGCTTAGGGGGAAACTATGGCTACACCTTC
TRBV7-2,.,.,TRBJ2-3,CASSFGGTQYF,TGTGCCAGCAGTTTTGGGGGTACGCAGTATTTT
TRBV27,.,.,TRBJ1-2,CASSPLTTDSYGYTF,TGTGCCAGCAGTCCCTTGACTACAGATTCCTATGGCTACACCTTC